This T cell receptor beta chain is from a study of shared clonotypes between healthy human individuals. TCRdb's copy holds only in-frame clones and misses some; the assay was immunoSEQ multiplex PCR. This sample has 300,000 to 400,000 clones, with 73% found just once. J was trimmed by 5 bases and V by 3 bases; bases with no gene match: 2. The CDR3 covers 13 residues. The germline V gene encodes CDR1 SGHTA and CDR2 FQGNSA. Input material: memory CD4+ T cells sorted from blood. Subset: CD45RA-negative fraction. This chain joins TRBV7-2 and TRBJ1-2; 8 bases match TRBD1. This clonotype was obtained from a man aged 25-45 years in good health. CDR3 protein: CASSLDRVYGYTF. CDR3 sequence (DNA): TGTGCCAGCAGCTTGGACAGGGTATATGGCTACACCTTC.